The sequence of this TCR beta chain was determined in a study of cytomegalovirus exposure and HLA in healthy donors. TCRdb's copy holds only in-frame clones and misses some; the assay was immunoSEQ multiplex PCR. The sample lists 150,000 or so clones, roughly nine tenths occurring once. Details on this clone: Antigen specificity is unknown.

The CDR3 contains 16 residues. V was clipped by 3 bases and J by 4 bases; unmatched bases: 4. The germline V gene has CDR1 KGHSH and CDR2 LQKENI. Findings and limits, study-wide: Most TCR sequences were seen very rarely across donors, but some public TCRs occurred in many. According to a subsequent analysis, TCR clusters from the first cohort were inclined to appear together in the 120 validation repertoires.

The rearrangement joins TRBV18 to TRBJ2-2, with 11 bases identical to TRBD1. Source material: PBMCs. This receptor was obtained from a man aged 18 to 30 in good health and CMV-seropositive. CDR3 residues: CASSPPGTGGTGELFF. The CDR3 DNA is TGTGCCAGCTCACCCCCCGGGACAGGGGGCACCGGGGAGCTGTTTTTT. Supplemented by reference TRBV18 and TRBJ2-2, the full variable domain reads NAGVMQNPRHLVRRRGQEARLRCSPMKGHSHVYWYRQLPEEGLKFMVYLQKENIIDESGMPKERFSAEFPKEGPSILRIQQVVRGDSAAYFCASSPPGTGGTGELFFGEGSRLTVL.